This entry describes one TCR beta chain. Its target is not known. The V gene end was trimmed by 5 bases and the J gene end by 1 base; junction bases not matched to a gene: 7. Germline assignment: CDR1 PRHDT and CDR2 FYEKMQ (reference sequence). The CDR3 covers 15 residues. This sample was included in a study of OX40 agonist ivuxolimab in advanced cancers. For the study at large: Patients received ivuxolimab, an intravenous treatment, every 2 weeks at 0.01 to 10 mg/kg. Broader study findings: Those patients achieving a partial response at 0.1-3.0 mg/kg showed among the lowest clonal expansion. The study found that CD8+ T cells averaged more expanded clones than CD4+.

Generated by immunoSEQ multiplex PCR, the TCRdb table keeps only in-frame clones and is missing some. The sample holds approximately 99,000 clones; approximately 95% are singletons and the top ten take about 0.19%. The receptor comes from an adult with an advanced solid tumor such as melanoma, head and neck, liver or kidney cancer. V is TRBV13 and J is TRBJ2-5, with 7 bases aligning to TRBD1. The sequenced sample was CD4+ or CD8+ T cells sorted from blood, obtained in a trial of the OX40 agonist ivuxolimab. CDR3 nucleotides: TGTGCCAGCAGCCCTCGGGACAGAGCCCAAGAGACCCAGTACTTC. Translating gives CASSPRDRAQETQYF.